Below, 3 T cell receptor beta chains from the same sample are listed, as sequenced in a study of blood T cell repertoires in COVID-19 (dated by TCRdb to about 2020). Library method: the immunoSEQ multiplex PCR assay. This immuneACCESS table, as held by TCRdb, lists in-frame sequences with V and J called but not all clones. Of the missing ones, under half trace to an unresolved V gene in checked studies; the others have no known cause. For this sample the table gives around 150,000 clones, of which about 80% were detected only once. The ten largest make up approximately 6.8% of the sample. The specimen was peripheral blood. The receptors originated from a woman in her thirties or forties with COVID-19, enrolled during active disease.

Only one count was recorded for this clone. The gene calls are TRBV6-5 and TRBJ2-5; 15 positions agree with TRBD2. Germline loops: CDR1 MNHEY, CDR2 SVGAGI. V lost 2 bases and J lost 4; bases outside the gene matches: 2. This CDR3 is 16 amino acids long. The CDR3 is CASSYEGLAGGETQYF. The DNA for the CDR3 is TGTGCCAGCAGTTACGAGGGACTAGCGGGGGGAGAGACCCAGTACTTC.

The rearrangement links TRBV10-2 to TRBJ2-1, with TRBD2 matching over 10 bases. Trimming cost V 5 bases and J 4 bases; bases outside gene matches: 5. The CDR3 is made up of 15 amino acids. The germline V gene encodes CDR1 WSHSY and CDR2 SAAADI. In DNA, the CDR3 is TGCGCCAGCAGTCCAACTAGCGGGACTTACAATGAGCAGTTCTTC. Its translation: CASSPTSGTYNEQFF.

This chain connects TRBV5-4 to TRBJ1-6, with 7 bases lining up with TRBD1. J lost 10 bases, V lost 1 base, and 5 bases had no gene match. Germline V CDR1 and CDR2: SGHNT, YYREEE (reference sequence). The CDR3 runs 14 residues. CDR3 bases: TGTGCCAGCAGCTTGCGGTCAGGGGGGTCACCCCTCCACTTT. Amino acid sequence: CASSLRSGGSPLHF.